Following are 15 T cell receptor beta chains from one sample sequenced in a study of blood T cells in healthy people across ages. A second PCR, run for roughly 7 to 11 cycles, used a sample-barcoded 5' primer plus a J-beta primer mix. MiXCR was run by TCRdb on the 5' RACE reads, yielding one entry per CDR3 protein. The sample contains hundreds of thousands of distinct CDR3 sequences, roughly half of which appear only once. The sequencing input was blood. Receptors originate from a woman of 80 years or more in good health.

This rearrangement joins TRBV5-1 to TRBJ1-2; no firm D call. From germline, CDR1 is SGHRS and CDR2 YFSETQ. V was pared by 6 bases and J by 4 bases, with 19 bases between. The CDR3 covers 15 residues. Written as DNA, the CDR3 is TGCGCCAGCACACTCGCGGACCCTCGGGGCTATGGCTACACCTTC. Residues: CASTLADPRGYGYTF.

The rearrangement links TRBV18 to TRBJ1-2, with D tentatively TRBD1 (6 bases). CDR1 KGHSH and CDR2 LQKENI come from the germline V gene. V gave up 3 bases and J gave up 7 bases, with 18 bases separating them. The CDR3 runs 15 residues. CDR3 DNA: TGTGCCAGCTCACCGGCGGCGGGGGGCGACGGTGGCTACACCTTC. It is translated as CASSPAAGGDGGYTF.

This chain connects TRBV29-1 to TRBJ2-1, with 13 bases fitting TRBD2. Germline values: CDR1 SQVTM, CDR2 ANQGSEA. V shed 6 bases, J shed 7 bases, and the junction held 18 bases outside the gene matches. This CDR3 comprises 18 residues. CDR3 sequence: CSVAGRDGLAGARNEQFF. The CDR3 nucleotides read TGCAGCGTCGCTGGCAGGGACGGACTAGCGGGAGCAAGGAATGAGCAGTTCTTC.

The V gene is TRBV20-1, the J gene TRBJ1-2, with 7 nucleotides matching TRBD1. Losses at the gene ends were 3 bases for V and 4 bases for J; bases not matched to a gene: 8. Per germline, CDR1 DFQATT and CDR2 SNEGSKA (reference sequence). The CDR3 has 14 amino acids. CDR3 protein: CSARGGQSTYGYTF. In DNA form, the CDR3 reads TGCAGTGCTAGGGGGGGACAGTCTACCTATGGCTACACCTTC.

Comment on this clonotype: A much larger clone lies one base from this, so it may be a read error. CDR3 nucleotides: TGTGCCAGCAGCCAAAGGGGGTCCAGTGAGCAGTTCTTC. Its protein product is CASSQRGSSEQFF. The V call is TRBV3-1, the J call TRBJ2-1; TRBD1 might be the D (6 bases). The germline CDR1 and CDR2 sequences are LGHDT and YNNKEL (reference sequence). This CDR3 spans 13 amino acids. The V end was cut by 2 bases, the J end by 9 bases, with 11 bases between.

Remarks on this clonotype: A much more abundant neighbour one base away suggests this may be a read error. The rearrangement joins TRBV18 to TRBJ1-2; D uncertain. The germline gives CDR1 KGHSH, CDR2 LQKENI. This CDR3 is built from 14 residues. The CDR3 loop is CASTPQEGNYGYTF. CDR3 nucleotides: TGTGCCAGCACACCACAAGAGGGAAACTATGGCTACACCTTC.

With regard to this clonotype: Since a much larger clone is just one base distant, this may be a read error. The chain has TRBV7-9 and TRBJ2-7; TRBD1 is a possible D gene (5 bases). The CDR3 contains 14 residues. Germline CDR1 is SEHNR and CDR2 is FQNEAQ (reference sequence). CDR3 nucleotide sequence: TGTGCCAGCAGCTTAGGACAGAGCTCCGACGAGCAGTACTTC. It translates to CASSLGQSSDEQYF.

This clonotype occurred many times. V is TRBV19 and J is TRBJ2-1; 10 positions agree with TRBD2. This CDR3 is 14 amino acids long. CDR1 LNHDA and CDR2 SQIVND come from the germline V gene (reference sequence). After removal of 5 bases from V and 6 bases from J, the junction contained 4 bases not matched to a gene. The DNA for the CDR3 is TGTGCCAGTAGTCTAGCGGGAGAGAGCAATGAGCAGTTCTTC. Amino acid sequence: CASSLAGESNEQFF.

This clonotype was recorded once. The chain employs TRBV12-3 or TRBV12-4 and TRBJ1-2; D gene ambiguous. V dropped 3 bases and J dropped 9 bases, with 14 bases sitting between them. CDR3 length equals 13 residues. CDR3 protein: CASSFGQVSSYTF. The CDR3 nucleotides are TGTGCCAGCAGTTTCGGCCAGGTCTCGAGCTACACCTTC.

Note on this clonotype: Given a much more abundant clone one base away, this may be a read error. The chain has TRBV18 and TRBJ2-1; D gene unclear. With the DNA end fitting TRBJ2-7 better, the J assignment may be wrong. Germline V gene sequence: CDR1 KGHSH, CDR2 LQKENI. The CDR3 contains 15 residues. CDR3: CASSPVHSSYNEQYF. For the CDR3, the DNA is TGTGCCAGCTCACCAGTTCATAGCTCCTACAATGAGCAGTACTTC.

The rearrangement uses TRBV29-1 and TRBJ2-7; 9 bases agree with TRBD2. Trimming took 6 bases from V and 5 from J; bases not matched to a gene: 11. CDR1 and CDR2 (germline): SQVTM, ANQGSEA. This CDR3 has 14 amino acids. As DNA, the CDR3 is TGCAGCGTACTTAAGCGGGAGGCCAGGAACGAGCAGTACTTC. Amino acid sequence: CSVLKREARNEQYF.

The V gene is TRBV7-7, the J gene TRBJ2-1; TRBD1 matches at 8 bases. Germline V gene lookup returns CDR1 SSHAT and CDR2 FNYEAQ (reference sequence). This CDR3 has 15 amino acids. J lost 10 bases, V lost 2 bases, and 10 bases had no gene match. Here the CDR3 DNA reads TGTGCCAGCAGCTTAACCCGGACAGGGAATGAGGAGCAGTTCTTC. It codes for CASSLTRTGNEEQFF. Complete variable domain (other parts from reference TRBV7-7 and TRBJ2-1): GAGVSQSPRYKVTKRGQDVTLRCDPISSHATLYWYQQALGQGPEFLTYFNYEAQPDKSGLPSDRFSAERPEGSISTLTIQRTEQRDSAMYRCASSLTRTGNEEQFFGPGTRLTVL.

This clonotype was detected many times. The gene calls are TRBV29-1 and TRBJ1-2; 8 bases map to TRBD1. This CDR3 contains 14 residues. Trimming took 3 bases from V and 1 from J; bases not matched to a gene: 4. Germline assignment: CDR1 SQVTM and CDR2 ANQGSEA. The chain's CDR3 is CSVDPTGVNYGYTF. CDR3 nucleotides: TGCAGCGTTGACCCGACAGGGGTTAACTATGGCTACACCTTC.

This clonotype was seen a handful of times. The V gene is TRBV9, the J gene TRBJ1-5, with D possibly matching TRBD1 (6 bases). V was cut by 3 bases and J by 7 bases, with 11 bases left in between. In germline, CDR1 is SGDLS, CDR2 YYNGEE. There are 13 residues in the CDR3. In DNA form, the CDR3 reads TGTGCCAGCAGCGCCCAGGGGTTCCAGCCCCAGCATTTT. It encodes CASSAQGFQPQHF.

The CDR3 bases are TGTGCCAGCAGCCCTAGGCTTGTCAAGCAAATCGGCCCGGGTAATGAGCAGTTCTTC. This translates into CASSPRLVKQIGPGNEQFF. This chain joins TRBV7-7 and TRBJ2-1; D is ambiguous. In germline, CDR1 is SSHAT, CDR2 FNYEAQ (reference sequence). The V end was cut by 5 bases, the J end by 7 bases, with 30 bases between. This CDR3 region has 19 residues.